This T cell receptor beta chain was identified in a study of blood T cells in healthy people across ages. Together with a sample-barcoded 5' primer, a J-beta primer mix was included in a second PCR lasting roughly 7 to 11 cycles. Via MiXCR, TCRdb re-called the 5' RACE reads, giving one row per CDR3 protein. The sample carries around 1,000,000 distinct CDR3 sequences, under 30% recorded once. V gave up 8 bases and J gave up 5 bases, with 13 bases separating them. The CDR3 contains 13 residues. Germline V gene lookup returns CDR1 SGHTA and CDR2 FQGNSA. The same data also went into a second study, on T cells of mothers and their children. That work adds: Barcodes and 2-4 random nucleotides were added by M1S in the second PCR. Slightly higher, non-significant overlap characterized related mother-child pairs relative to unrelated pairs.

Material for sequencing was blood. This receptor was obtained from a girl aged 2 to 10 in good health. The chain joins TRBV7-2 to TRBJ2-1; D remains unclear. The CDR3 nucleotides read TGTGCCAGCTCCAAGTCCCTGAACAATGAGCAGTTCTTC. This sequence encodes CASSKSLNNEQFF.